The 20 T cell receptor beta chains in this list originate from one sample, sequenced in a study of blood T cells in healthy people across ages (dated by TCRdb to between 2015 and 2016). Receptors were amplified or captured by 5' RACE. Sequencing used an Illumina HiSeq 2500. The second PCR ran for about 6 to 11 cycles and used a J-beta primer mix along with a sample-barcoded 5' primer. TCRdb's own reprocessing of the public reads used fastp at Q25 and MiXCR and kept productive beta chains. Every CDR3 protein is listed once, alongside the most common genes and DNA of its rows. The sample table lists about 1.8 million distinct CDR3 sequences, approximately 50% of them with a count of one. The top ten constitute approximately 2.1% of the sample. The sample taken for sequencing was blood. Receptors originate from a woman in her thirties or forties in good health.

This clonotype has more than one count but fewer than ten. The chain carries TRBV13 and TRBJ1-1; the D is unclear. Trimming removed 2 bases at V and 4 bases at J, with 11 bases between. There are 14 residues in the CDR3. Germline V gene sequence: CDR1 PRHDT, CDR2 FYEKMQ (reference sequence). The CDR3: CASSLFSGSTEAFF. In DNA form, the CDR3 reads TGTGCCAGCAGCTTATTTTCCGGGAGCACTGAAGCTTTCTTT.

The chain couples TRBV3-1 to TRBJ1-1; 8 nucleotides agree with TRBD1. With V trimmed by 2 bases and J by 2 bases, 10 bases remained unmatched. This CDR3 contains 17 residues. Germline assignment: CDR1 LGHDT and CDR2 YNNKEL (reference sequence). CDR3 sequence (DNA): TGTGCCAGCAGCCAATGGGGGTCAGGGGGCGGCAACACTGAAGCTTTCTTT. It yields the protein CASSQWGSGGGNTEAFF.

This chain connects TRBV13 to TRBJ2-4, with 13 bases lining up with TRBD2. This CDR3 contains 15 residues. The V and J ends lost 4 bases and 13 bases, in that order; junction bases with no gene match: 10. Germline CDR1 PRHDT, CDR2 FYEKMQ (reference sequence). The DNA of the CDR3 is TGTGCCAGCAGCTGGACTAGCGGGGGAACCTACAAGCAGTACTTC. It is translated as CASSWTSGGTYKQYF.

This rearrangement joins TRBV27 to TRBJ1-1, with TRBD1 matching 7 bases. The germline V gene encodes CDR1 MNHEY and CDR2 SMNVEV (reference sequence). The CDR3 is 14 residues long. V trimming: 5 bases; J trimming: 4 bases; junction bases outside the gene matches: 7. CDR3 sequence (DNA): TGTGCCAGCAGTCAGCGACAGGGTTCCACTGAAGCTTTCTTT. As protein: CASSQRQGSTEAFF.

This clonotype turned up a few times. The chain couples TRBV20-1 to TRBJ1-5; 10 nucleotides align to TRBD1. V lost 3 bases to trimming and J lost 6 bases; unmatched junction nucleotides: 5. CDR3 length: 14 residues. CDR1 DFQATT and CDR2 SNEGSKA come from the germline V gene (reference sequence). This CDR3 is CSARPGTGVQPQHF. In DNA, the CDR3 is TGCAGTGCTAGGCCCGGGACAGGGGTTCAGCCCCAGCATTTT.

This clonotype was picked up a small number of times. This rearrangement joins TRBV20-1 to TRBJ2-1; D remains ambiguous. Trimming removed 0 bases from V and 10 bases from J, with 16 bases in between. The CDR3 has 14 residues. From germline, CDR1 is DFQATT and CDR2 SNEGSKA (reference sequence). The DNA of the CDR3 is TGCAGTGCTAGAGATCTCGGGTCGGTGAGGGAGCAGTTCTTC. The encoded protein is CSARDLGSVREQFF.

The chain uses TRBV20-1 and TRBJ2-7, with 9 bases lining up with TRBD1. V lost 0 bases and J lost 3; bases outside the gene matches: 9. Looked up from germline, CDR1 is DFQATT and CDR2 is SNEGSKA (reference sequence). The CDR3 length is 16 residues. The CDR3 DNA sequence: TGCAGTGCTAGAGATCGAATGGGACAGGGACTCTACGAGCAGTACTTC. Translating gives CSARDRMGQGLYEQYF.

This chain joins TRBV27 and TRBJ1-4; maybe TRBD1 (6 bases). Germline V gene data show CDR1 as MNHEY and CDR2 as SMNVEV (reference sequence). This CDR3 is 13 amino acids long. V was pared by 7 bases and J by 2 bases, with 8 bases between. CDR3 sequence (DNA): TGTGCCAGCAAGGGGGTTACTAATGAAAAACTGTTTTTT. The encoded protein is CASKGVTNEKLFF. The full variable domain, in which reference TRBV27 and TRBJ1-4 provide the parts outside the CDR3, is EAQVTQNPRYLITVTGKKLTVTCSQNMNHEYMSWYRQDPGLGLRQIYYSMNVEVTDKGDVPEGYKVSRKEKRNFPLILESPSPNQTSLYFCASKGVTNEKLFFGSGTQLSVL.

V and J are TRBV6-2 or TRBV6-3 and TRBJ2-1, with TRBD2 matching 12 bases. Germline-derived CDR1 and CDR2 are MNHEY and SVGEGT. CDR3 length equals 18 residues. V was pared by 5 bases and J by 4 bases, with 12 bases of the junction left unmatched. CDR3 in amino acids: CASSQLRPTSGGYNEQFF. The CDR3 DNA reads as TGTGCCAGCAGTCAACTACGCCCGACTAGCGGGGGTTACAATGAGCAGTTCTTC.

The rearrangement uses TRBV15 and TRBJ2-5; D uncertain. The germline V gene encodes CDR1 LNHNV and CDR2 YYDKDF (reference sequence). V was clipped by 1 base and J by 4 bases, with 7 bases between them. CDR3 size: 13 residues. CDR3 nucleotides: TGTGCCACCAGCAGAGTCGTCCCAGAGACCCAGTACTTC. Amino acid sequence: CATSRVVPETQYF.

This chain connects TRBV4-3 to TRBJ2-1; D is uncertain. V was shortened by 1 base and J by 10 bases, with 11 bases between the two germline ends. CDR3 size: 13 residues. Germline V gene data show CDR1 as LGHNA and CDR2 as YSLEER. CDR3: CASSQVGTAEQFF. The CDR3 nucleotides read TGCGCCAGCAGCCAAGTGGGAACGGCCGAGCAGTTCTTC.

This clonotype was counted a few times. This chain links TRBV7-2 with TRBJ2-1; a weak D match, TRBD2 (7 bases). The V end lost 5 bases, the J end lost 1 base, and 12 bases lay between the germline ends. The CDR3 loop spans 15 amino acids. The germline V gene encodes CDR1 SGHTA and CDR2 FQGNSA. CDR3 in DNA: TGTGCCAGCAGCGGGGGGGGCCTTTCCTACAATGAGCAGTTCTTC. Translated: CASSGGGLSYNEQFF.

Only a few counts were recorded for this clonotype. The chain links TRBV20-1 to TRBJ1-2; TRBD1 is a possible D gene (5 bases). The CDR3 covers 13 residues. CDR1 and CDR2 from the germline V gene are DFQATT and SNEGSKA (reference sequence). The V and J ends lost 1 base and 2 bases respectively, with 8 bases between them. CDR3 DNA: TGCAGTGCTAGAGGCGGGGGGAACTATGGCTACACCTTC. Its protein product is CSARGGGNYGYTF.

The chain joins TRBV4-2 to TRBJ2-4, with 10 bases matching TRBD2. The CDR3 is 16 residues long. The trim removed 0 bases at V and 13 bases at J, leaving 12 bases unmatched. Per the germline V gene, CDR1 is LGHNA and CDR2 is YNFKEQ. CDR3 nucleotide sequence: TGTGCCAGCAGCCAAGATTGGGCTAGCGGGGGCAATGAGCAGTACTTC. This sequence encodes CASSQDWASGGNEQYF.

The rearrangement links TRBV29-1 to TRBJ1-1; D is perhaps TRBD1 (6 bases). This CDR3 has 13 amino acids. Germline V CDR1 and CDR2: SQVTM, ANQGSEA. V lost 8 bases to trimming and J lost 3 bases, with 16 bases between them. This CDR3 reads CSSRDTSDTEAFF. In DNA, the CDR3 is TGCAGCTCGCGGGACACTTCAGACACTGAAGCTTTCTTT. Drawing the rest from reference TRBV29-1 and TRBJ1-1, the complete variable domain is SAVISQKPSRDICQRGTSLTIQCQVDSQVTMMFWYRQQPGQSLTLIATANQGSEATYESGFVIDKFPISRPNLTFSTLTVSNMSPEDSSIYLCSSRDTSDTEAFFGQGTRLTVV.

J is TRBJ2-7 and V is TRBV25-1; no clear D. This CDR3 comprises 17 residues. Germline values: CDR1 MGHDK, CDR2 SYGVNS. V lost 5 bases to trimming and J lost 3 bases, with 23 bases between them. The CDR3: CASSPSSSQVPNYEQYF. The CDR3 bases are TGTGCCAGCAGTCCATCATCCAGCCAAGTCCCTAACTACGAGCAGTACTTC.

This chain uses TRBV7-2 with TRBJ2-3; no reliable D call. The CDR3 sequence is 14 residues long. V was trimmed by 1 base and J by 4 bases, leaving 9 bases between them. Per the germline V gene, CDR1 is SGHTA and CDR2 is FQGNSA. The CDR3 nucleotides are TGTGCCAGCAGCTTAGAAGGAGCAGCAGATACGCAGTATTTT. Encoded protein: CASSLEGAADTQYF.

This clonotype came up once. The rearrangement links TRBV6-5 to TRBJ2-1, with TRBD2 matching 10 bases. V trimming: 6 bases; J trimming: 6 bases; junction bases outside the gene matches: 5. The V gene's germline CDR1 is MNHEY and CDR2 SVGAGI. The CDR3 has 14 residues. The CDR3 loop is CASRASGGVNEQFF. CDR3 coding DNA: TGTGCCAGCAGGGCTAGCGGGGGTGTCAATGAGCAGTTCTTC.

The rearrangement links TRBV2 to TRBJ1-5; D is uncertain. Looked up from germline, CDR1 is SNHLY and CDR2 is FYNNEI. The CDR3 is 15 amino acids. V was trimmed by 0 bases and J by 1 base, leaving 7 bases between them. The CDR3 spells CASSEAPGSNQPQHF. CDR3 nucleotide sequence: TGTGCCAGCAGTGAAGCACCGGGGAGCAATCAGCCCCAGCATTTT.

This clonotype was observed at least ten times. The rearrangement joins TRBV5-1 to TRBJ2-1; 7 positions match TRBD2. J gave up 7 bases and V 6 bases, and 1 base lay outside the gene matches. The CDR3 contains 11 residues. CDR1 and CDR2 from the germline V gene are SGHRS and YFSETQ. The CDR3 here is CASTGGNEQFF. The CDR3, as DNA: TGCGCCAGCACCGGGGGGAATGAGCAGTTCTTC.